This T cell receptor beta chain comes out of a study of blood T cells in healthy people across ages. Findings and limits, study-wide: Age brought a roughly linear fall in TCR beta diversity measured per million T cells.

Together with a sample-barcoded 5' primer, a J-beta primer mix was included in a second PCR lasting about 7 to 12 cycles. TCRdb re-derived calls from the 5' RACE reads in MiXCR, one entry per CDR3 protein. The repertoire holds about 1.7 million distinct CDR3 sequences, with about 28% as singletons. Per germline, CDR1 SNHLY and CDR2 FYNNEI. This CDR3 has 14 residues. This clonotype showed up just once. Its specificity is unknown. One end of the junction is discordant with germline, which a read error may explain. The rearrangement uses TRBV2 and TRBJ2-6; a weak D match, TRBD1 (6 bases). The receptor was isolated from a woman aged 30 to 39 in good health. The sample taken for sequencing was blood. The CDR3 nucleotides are TGTGCCGCGGGCAGGGGCGCTGGGGCCGACGTCCTGACTTTC. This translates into CAAGRGAGADVLTF.